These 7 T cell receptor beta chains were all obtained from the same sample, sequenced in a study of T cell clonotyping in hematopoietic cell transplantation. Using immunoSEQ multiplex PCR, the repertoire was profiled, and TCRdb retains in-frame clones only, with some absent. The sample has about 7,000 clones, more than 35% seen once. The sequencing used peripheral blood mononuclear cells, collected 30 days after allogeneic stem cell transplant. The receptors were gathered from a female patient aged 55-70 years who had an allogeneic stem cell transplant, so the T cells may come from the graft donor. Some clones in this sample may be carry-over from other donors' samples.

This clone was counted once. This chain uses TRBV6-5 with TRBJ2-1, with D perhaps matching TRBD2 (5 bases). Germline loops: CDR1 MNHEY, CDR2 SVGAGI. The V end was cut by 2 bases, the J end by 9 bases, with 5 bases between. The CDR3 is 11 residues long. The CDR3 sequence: CASSYGGEQFF. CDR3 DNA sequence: TGTGCCAGCAGTTACGGAGGTGAGCAGTTCTTC.

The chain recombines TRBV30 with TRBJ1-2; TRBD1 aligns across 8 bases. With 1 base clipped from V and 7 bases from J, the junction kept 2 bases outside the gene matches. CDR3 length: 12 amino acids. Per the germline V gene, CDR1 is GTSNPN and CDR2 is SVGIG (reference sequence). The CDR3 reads CAWSGQGTGYTF. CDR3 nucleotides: TGTGCCTGGAGTGGACAGGGGACTGGCTACACCTTC. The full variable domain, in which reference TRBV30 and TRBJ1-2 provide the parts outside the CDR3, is SQTIHQWPATLVQPVGSPLSLECTVEGTSNPNLYWYRQAAGRGLQLLFYSVGIGQISSEVPQNLSASRPQDRQFILSSKKLLLSDSGFYLCAWSGQGTGYTFGSGTRLTVV.

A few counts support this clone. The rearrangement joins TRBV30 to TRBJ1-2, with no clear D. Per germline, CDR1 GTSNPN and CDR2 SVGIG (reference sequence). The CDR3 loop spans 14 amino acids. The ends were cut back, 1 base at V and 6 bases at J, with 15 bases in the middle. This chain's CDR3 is CAWSGRRITDGYTF. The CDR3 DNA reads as TGTGCCTGGAGTGGACGGAGAATCACGGATGGCTACACCTTC.

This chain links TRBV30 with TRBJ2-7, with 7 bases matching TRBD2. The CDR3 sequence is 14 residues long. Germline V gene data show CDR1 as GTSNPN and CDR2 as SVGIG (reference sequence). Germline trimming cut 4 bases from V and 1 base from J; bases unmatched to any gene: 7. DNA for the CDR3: TGTGCCTGGATGAGGCGAGCGGGGTCCTACGAGCAGTACTTC. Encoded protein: CAWMRRAGSYEQYF.

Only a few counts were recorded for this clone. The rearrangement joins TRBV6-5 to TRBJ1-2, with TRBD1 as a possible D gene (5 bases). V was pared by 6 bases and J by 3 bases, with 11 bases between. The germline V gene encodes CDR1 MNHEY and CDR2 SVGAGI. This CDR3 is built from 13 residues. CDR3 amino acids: CASRLTEDYGYTF. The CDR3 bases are TGTGCCAGCAGACTGACAGAGGACTATGGCTACACCTTC.

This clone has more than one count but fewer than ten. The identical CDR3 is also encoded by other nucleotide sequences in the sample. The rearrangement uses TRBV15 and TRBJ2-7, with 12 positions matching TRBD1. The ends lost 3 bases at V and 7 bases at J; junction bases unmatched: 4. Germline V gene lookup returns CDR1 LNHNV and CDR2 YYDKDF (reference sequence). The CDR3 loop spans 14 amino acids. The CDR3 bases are TGTGCCACCAGCAGGGGACAGGGGGCGCGAGAGCAGTACTTC. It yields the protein CATSRGQGAREQYF.

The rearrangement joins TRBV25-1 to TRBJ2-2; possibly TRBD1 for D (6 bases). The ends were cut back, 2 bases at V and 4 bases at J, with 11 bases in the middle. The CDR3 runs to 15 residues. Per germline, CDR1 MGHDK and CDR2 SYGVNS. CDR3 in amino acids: CASSEMAGATGELFF. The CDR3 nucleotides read TGTGCCAGCAGTGAAATGGCAGGGGCCACCGGGGAGCTGTTTTTT.